These 27 T cell receptor beta chains came from one sample sequenced in a study of T-cell reconstitution after alpha-beta-depleted transplantation in children. The TCRbeta library was prepared with unique molecular identifiers. TCRdb reprocessed the PCR reads with MiXCR, giving one entry per CDR3 protein. Among over 150,000 distinct CDR3 sequences listed, approximately 6.9% were seen once. The sequenced sample was PBMCs, obtained before TCRalphabeta/CD19-depleted stem cell transplant. These receptors all stem from a boy aged 2 to 10 with acute lymphoblastic leukemia, due to receive a stem cell transplant.

CDR3 nucleotides: TGCGCCAGCAGCCAAGAATTAGTTACCGTCCGGGACAGGGACACTGAAGCTTTCTTT. Protein: CASSQELVTVRDRDTEAFF. This sequence joins TRBV4-3 and TRBJ1-1; 9 bases align to TRBD1. V shed 0 bases, J shed 3 bases, and the junction held 14 bases outside the gene matches. The CDR3 spans 19 residues. CDR1 and CDR2 from the germline V gene are LGHNA and YSLEER.

This clonotype showed up many times. The V gene is TRBV12-3 or TRBV12-4, the J gene TRBJ2-2; no clear D gene. V was cut by 6 bases and J by 5 bases, with 4 bases left in between. CDR3 length equals 11 residues. The CDR3 region is CASRTTGELFF. The CDR3 DNA reads as TGTGCCAGCAGGACTACCGGGGAGCTGTTTTTT.

This clonotype was detected many times. J is TRBJ2-7 and V is TRBV28, with a tentative D call TRBD1 (6 bases). The germline CDR1 and CDR2 sequences are MDHEN and SYDVKM. V dropped 5 bases and J dropped 1 base, with 12 bases sitting between them. The CDR3 runs 14 residues. This chain's CDR3 is CASSGRTDSYEQYF. Written as DNA, the CDR3 is TGTGCCAGCAGTGGAAGGACAGATTCCTACGAGCAGTACTTC.

This clonotype was seen more than once but under ten times. J is TRBJ2-1 and V is TRBV7-6, with TRBD2 identical over 13 bases. This CDR3 is 16 amino acids long. V dropped 4 bases and J dropped 6; count of bases not matched to a gene: 6. Germline-derived CDR1 and CDR2 are SGHVS and FNYEAQ. The DNA of the CDR3 is TGTGCCAGCAGCTCGCAGAGGACTAGCGGGAGCAATGAGCAGTTCTTC. It codes for CASSSQRTSGSNEQFF.

This clonotype was counted ten times or more. The chain recombines TRBV21-1 with TRBJ2-7; the D call in the table, TRBD1, was not verified against the DNA. TRBV21-1 has pseudogene status. The CDR3 contains 14 residues. The CDR3 protein is CASSKGTGSYEQYF. CDR3 DNA: TGTGCCAGCAGCAAAGGGACAGGGTCCTACGAGCAGTACTTC.

The chain recombines TRBV5-1 with TRBJ1-2; 7 bases fit TRBD1. Germline V lookup: CDR1 SGHRS, CDR2 YFSETQ. The CDR3 contains 15 residues. V shed 4 bases and J 1 base; nucleotides not matched to a gene: 7. DNA for the CDR3: TGCGCCAGCAGCCTAGGGACAGACTTTAACTATGGCTACACCTTC. This sequence encodes CASSLGTDFNYGYTF.

This clonotype appeared many times. This rearrangement joins TRBV9 to TRBJ2-7; D uncertain. CDR1 is SGDLS, CDR2 YYNGEE, per germline. Trimming shortened V by 3 bases and J by 6 bases, and 13 bases separated the two germline ends. The CDR3 totals 13 residues. CDR3: CASSAGSMREQYF. In DNA form, the CDR3 reads TGTGCCAGCAGCGCCGGGTCGATGCGCGAGCAGTACTTC.

V usage is TRBV15 and J usage is TRBJ2-5; possibly TRBD1 for D (6 bases). This CDR3 has 16 amino acids. CDR1 LNHNV and CDR2 YYDKDF come from the germline V gene (reference sequence). Deletions cut 4 bases from V and 4 bases from J, with 19 bases between. The CDR3 coding sequence is TGTGCCACCAGCACCCAGATTAACAGGGTAGGAGAGACCCAGTACTTC. Residues: CATSTQINRVGETQYF. Combining the CDR3 with reference TRBV15 and TRBJ2-5 gives the whole variable domain DAMVIQNPRYQVTQFGKPVTLSCSQTLNHNVMYWYQQKSSQAPKLLFHYYDKDFNNEADTPDNFQSRRPNTSFCFLDIRSPGLGDTAMYLCATSTQINRVGETQYFGPGTRLLVL.

This clonotype has at least ten counts. V and J are TRBV28 and TRBJ2-3, with 10 bases identical to TRBD2. The J segment lost 3 bases and the V segment lost 6 bases, leaving 6 bases of the junction unmatched. This CDR3 spans 15 amino acids. Germline lookup yields CDR1 MDHEN and CDR2 SYDVKM. CDR3 bases: TGTGCCAGCAGCCCTCTTAGCGGGGGGACAGATACGCAGTATTTT. Translated: CASSPLSGGTDTQYF.

This clonotype was observed a handful of times. J is TRBJ1-1 and V is TRBV25-1; D not certain. Germline V gene data show CDR1 as MGHDK and CDR2 as SYGVNS. The CDR3 is 16 residues long. Trimming took off 0 bases at V and 1 base at J, with 12 bases between the two ends. CDR3 loop: CASSEYDGPSNTEAFF. The DNA of the CDR3 is TGTGCCAGCAGTGAATATGACGGACCCTCGAACACTGAAGCTTTCTTT.

In the case of this clonotype: This may arise from a read error, as a much more abundant clone is one base away. Without the conserved terminal phenylalanine or tryptophan, this CDR3 likely stems from a read error. The V and J genes are TRBV18 and TRBJ2-3; TRBD1 is a possible D gene (5 bases). In germline, CDR1 is KGHSH, CDR2 LQKENI. The CDR3 has 13 amino acids. V was shortened by 4 bases and J by 3 bases, with 8 bases between the two germline ends. The CDR3 sequence is CASSHDRTDTQYS. CDR3 coding DNA: TGTGCCAGCTCACATGACAGAACAGATACGCAGTATTCT.

This clonotype was seen a few times. This chain joins TRBV28 and TRBJ2-3; D may correspond to TRBD1 or TRBD2 (5 bases each). The germline V gene has CDR1 MDHEN and CDR2 SYDVKM. The length of the CDR3 is 14 residues. V dropped 5 bases and J dropped 6 bases, with 15 bases sitting between them. The CDR3 DNA reads TGTGCCAGCAGTCAAGGGACCACCTCGGATACGCAGTATTTT. Its translation is CASSQGTTSDTQYF.

The gene calls are TRBV6-2 or TRBV6-3 and TRBJ2-7; D unresolved. Germline CDR1 MNHEY, CDR2 SVGEGT. The V end lost 5 bases, the J end lost 1 base, and 9 bases lay between the germline ends. The CDR3 has 13 amino acids. DNA for the CDR3: TGTGCCAGCAGTCACGGCCAGTCCTACGAGCAGTACTTC. Its protein is CASSHGQSYEQYF.

In this sample, this clonotype turned up many times. This sequence joins TRBV21-1 and TRBJ2-7; no check of the table's D call, TRBD2, against the DNA was made. TRBV21-1 is a known pseudogene. CDR3 length: 17 residues. The CDR3 coding sequence is TGTGCCAGCAGCAAGGTATCAGGACTAGCGGGGGACTACGAGCAGTACTTC. This gives the protein CASSKVSGLAGDYEQYF.

The chain links TRBV19 to TRBJ1-1; 7 nucleotides line up with TRBD1. V lost 6 bases and J lost 3; bases outside the gene matches: 4. CDR1 is LNHDA, CDR2 SQIVND, per germline (reference sequence). The CDR3 loop spans 13 amino acids. The DNA for the CDR3 is TGTGCCAGTAGCGACAGGGCACACACTGAAGCTTTCTTT. Its translation: CASSDRAHTEAFF.

The chain recombines TRBV24-1 with TRBJ2-2; 7 nucleotides agree with TRBD1. The CDR3 totals 14 residues. V shed 4 bases and J 6 bases; nucleotides not matched to a gene: 4. Germline loops: CDR1 KGHDR, CDR2 SFDVKD. The CDR3: CATSDTGTAGELFF. CDR3 DNA: TGTGCCACCAGTGACACCGGGACAGCCGGGGAGCTGTTTTTT.

V gene TRBV7-2 combines with J gene TRBJ2-2; TRBD2 matches at 7 bases. J lost 6 bases, V lost 2 bases, and 12 bases had no gene match. Germline CDR1 reads SGHTA; CDR2 reads FQGNSA. This CDR3 is built from 17 residues. CDR3 residues: CASSLPLGGGRSGELFF. In DNA form, the CDR3 reads TGTGCCAGCAGCTTACCCCTGGGCGGGGGTCGGTCCGGGGAGCTGTTTTTT.

This clonotype was counted many times. This rearrangement joins TRBV5-1 to TRBJ2-1; D is unresolved. Deletions cut 1 base from V and 6 bases from J, with 11 bases between. This CDR3 comprises 14 residues. Germline loops: CDR1 SGHRS, CDR2 YFSETQ. This CDR3 is CASSLMFGSNEQFF. Written as DNA, the CDR3 is TGCGCCAGCAGCTTGATGTTCGGAAGCAATGAGCAGTTCTTC.

This clonotype was observed at least ten times. V and J are TRBV7-2 and TRBJ2-2, with 10 bases aligning to TRBD1. In germline, CDR1 is SGHTA, CDR2 FQGNSA. This CDR3 contains 15 residues. Trimming removed 5 bases from V and 1 base from J; junction bases left unmatched: 1. This chain's CDR3 is CASSRTGGNTGELFF. Written as DNA, the CDR3 is TGTGCCAGCAGCCGGACAGGGGGGAACACCGGGGAGCTGTTTTTT.

This clonotype was seen only a few times. The chain uses TRBV7-9 and TRBJ1-6; TRBD1 matches at 7 bases. V shed 5 bases, J shed 10 bases, and the junction held 11 bases outside the gene matches. This CDR3 is built from 15 residues. Germline CDR1 and CDR2: SEHNR and FQNEAQ (reference sequence). The CDR3 coding sequence is TGTGCCAGCAGCGAGCCGACAGGGTTCGGCTCACCCCTCCACTTT. Protein sequence: CASSEPTGFGSPLHF.

This rearrangement joins TRBV25-1 to TRBJ1-1, with TRBD1 as a possible D gene (6 bases). The CDR3 runs 15 residues. Germline V gene data show CDR1 as MGHDK and CDR2 as SYGVNS. Trimming removed 6 bases at V and 10 bases at J, with 24 bases between. CDR3 in DNA: TGTGCCAGCAGCCCCGGGCTCCGGGACACCGTAGCAGCTTTCTTT. As protein: CASSPGLRDTVAAFF.

This clonotype showed up many times. The rearrangement joins TRBV20-1 to TRBJ2-5, with D possibly called TRBD1 or TRBD2 (5 bases each). This CDR3 is built from 15 residues. The germline V gene has CDR1 DFQATT and CDR2 SNEGSKA (reference sequence). V lost 3 bases and J 0 bases, leaving 14 bases between the germline ends. The CDR3: CSASPRGAYQETQYF. The DNA of the CDR3 is TGCAGTGCTAGCCCTAGAGGGGCCTACCAAGAGACCCAGTACTTC.

This clonotype was found many times. The CDR3 DNA follows: TGCAGTGCTGGGGAAACAGGGTCAGGAAACACCATATATTTT. It specifies CSAGETGSGNTIYF. J is TRBJ1-3 and V is TRBV20-1; possibly TRBD1 for D (6 bases). Germline CDR1 and CDR2: DFQATT and SNEGSKA (reference sequence). Trimming left V 5 bases short and J 4 bases short, with 15 bases between. CDR3 length: 14 amino acids.

This clonotype was seen ten or more times. The chain uses TRBV11-2 and TRBJ2-1; D possibly corresponds to TRBD1 (6 bases). Germline values: CDR1 SGHAT, CDR2 FQNNGV. V dropped 8 bases and J dropped 8 bases, with 10 bases sitting between them. This CDR3 is built from 11 residues. The DNA of the CDR3 is TGTGCCAGCGGAAACAGGGATGAGCAGTTCTTC. Translating gives CASGNRDEQFF.

This clonotype was observed at least ten times. This chain connects TRBV7-2 to TRBJ2-5; a weak D match, TRBD2 (7 bases). V was cut by 4 bases and J by 10 bases, with 16 bases left in between. The CDR3 is 13 amino acids. Germline CDR1 SGHTA, CDR2 FQGNSA. CDR3 region: CASSSEGGRVQYF. In DNA form, the CDR3 reads TGTGCCAGCAGCTCCGAAGGGGGGAGGGTCCAGTACTTC.

Many counts were recorded for this clonotype. V gene TRBV5-8 combines with J gene TRBJ1-1; possible D gene TRBD1, 6 bases. The V end lost 1 base, the J end lost 5 bases, and 9 bases lay between the germline ends. The CDR3 is 13 residues long. Germline V gene sequence: CDR1 SGHTS, CDR2 YDEGEE. Here the CDR3 reads CASSLQGRTEAFF. CDR3 nucleotide sequence: TGTGCCAGCAGCTTGCAGGGGAGGACTGAAGCTTTCTTT.

Ten or more counts support this clonotype. This sequence joins TRBV28 and TRBJ2-3; no reliable D call. The CDR3 is made up of 14 amino acids. Germline CDR1 MDHEN, CDR2 SYDVKM. The V end lost 3 bases, the J end lost 2 bases, and 9 bases lay between the germline ends. Written as DNA, the CDR3 is TGTGCCAGCAGTTTCGACGGAAACACAGATACGCAGTATTTT. Its translation is CASSFDGNTDTQYF.